Following are 10 T cell receptor beta chains from one sample sequenced in a study of shared clonotypes between healthy human individuals (dated by TCRdb to the early 2020s). Library preparation employed the immunoSEQ multiplex PCR assay. The clones in this table, taken by TCRdb from immuneACCESS, are in-frame only. Not every clone is retained; where verified, under half of the shortfall comes from an unresolved V gene, and the cause of the rest is unknown. The sample table shows a few million clones, and around 93% are seen once. 0.37% of the sample is in the top ten clones. Specimen: naive CD4+ T cells from PBMCs. Sample cell subset or site, as interpreted from the label and publication: CD45RA+ positively selected. Receptor source: a man aged 18-30 years in good health. Some clones in this sample may be carry-over from other donors' samples.

The chain employs TRBV6-6 and TRBJ1-3; no clear D gene. Germline lookup yields CDR1 MNHNY and CDR2 SVGAGI (reference sequence). V was pared by 5 bases and J by 0 bases, with 14 bases between. CDR3 length equals 16 residues. CDR3 amino acids: CASSPAPFLSGNTIYF. In DNA, the CDR3 is TGTGCCAGCAGTCCTGCCCCTTTCCTCTCTGGAAACACCATATATTTT.

The chain links TRBV5-4 to TRBJ2-5, with a weak D call TRBD1 (6 bases). The CDR3 loop spans 13 amino acids. The germline CDR1 and CDR2 sequences are SGHNT and YYREEE (reference sequence). Trimming took 2 bases from V and 7 from J, leaving 12 bases between them. The CDR3 nucleotides are TGTGCCAGCAGCTTAGGACAGCTGGGGACCCAGTACTTC. This encodes CASSLGQLGTQYF.

A remark on this clone: Additional DNA sequences in this sample encode the identical CDR3. The V call is TRBV28, the J call TRBJ2-3, with TRBD2 matching over 7 bases. Germline V CDR1 and CDR2: MDHEN, SYDVKM. The trim removed 1 base at V and 6 bases at J, leaving 7 bases unmatched. There are 15 residues in the CDR3. DNA for the CDR3: TGTGCCAGCAGTTTATCGGGCGGGAGAGCCGATACGCAGTATTTT. Encoded protein: CASSLSGGRADTQYF.

The chain has TRBV4-3 and TRBJ2-1; D uncertain. The CDR3 is 15 amino acids. Trimming shortened V by 0 bases and J by 4 bases, and 10 bases separated the two germline ends. Per germline, CDR1 LGHNA and CDR2 YSLEER. The CDR3 region has the DNA TGCGCCAGCAGCCAAGATAGGTTAGGGTACAATGAGCAGTTCTTC. It yields the protein CASSQDRLGYNEQFF.

The V gene is TRBV4-2, the J gene TRBJ2-1; 10 bases fit TRBD2. The V and J ends lost 4 bases and 4 bases, in that order; junction bases with no gene match: 4. The CDR3 is 15 residues long. Germline lookup yields CDR1 LGHNA and CDR2 YNFKEQ. The CDR3, as DNA: TGTGCCAGCAGCCGGACTAGCGGAGATTACAATGAGCAGTTCTTC. Encoded protein: CASSRTSGDYNEQFF.

This clone has only one observation. The chain uses TRBV5-4 and TRBJ2-7; TRBD1 might be the D (6 bases). Germline loops: CDR1 SGHNT, CDR2 YYREEE (reference sequence). The CDR3 sequence is 14 residues long. The V and J ends lost 3 bases and 0 bases respectively, with 10 bases between them. Here the CDR3 DNA reads TGTGCCAGCAGCTCCGTACAGGGCTCCTACGAGCAGTACTTC. Translated, it gives CASSSVQGSYEQYF.

The CDR3 bases are TGTGCCAGCAGTTGTCGGACTAGCGGGATTGTGCTCGAGCAGTACTTC. Translating gives CASSCRTSGIVLEQYF. The chain is built from TRBV7-6 and TRBJ2-7; 12 nucleotides match TRBD2. The V and J ends lost 6 bases and 6 bases, in that order; junction bases with no gene match: 12. This CDR3 contains 16 residues. The V gene's germline CDR1 is SGHVS and CDR2 FNYEAQ. Looking up the rest from reference TRBV7-6 and TRBJ2-7 gives the full variable domain: GAGVSQSPRYKVTKRGQDVALRCDPISGHVSLYWYRQALGQGPEFLTYFNYEAQQDKSGLPNDRFSAERPEGSISTLTIQRTEQRDSAMYRCASSCRTSGIVLEQYFGPGTRLTVT.

The chain uses TRBV27 and TRBJ2-1; D unclear. Germline V CDR1 and CDR2: MNHEY, SMNVEV (reference sequence). Between the trimmed V and J ends, which lost 5 bases and 8 bases, there was a span of 7 bases. The length of the CDR3 is 11 residues. The CDR3: CASSGWDEQFF. The DNA for the CDR3 is TGTGCCAGCAGTGGATGGGATGAGCAGTTCTTC.

The chain uses TRBV7-9 and TRBJ2-1; a weak D match, TRBD2 (5 bases). The germline CDR1 and CDR2 sequences are SEHNR and FQNEAQ (reference sequence). Trimming took 2 bases from V and 1 from J, leaving 15 bases between them. The CDR3 extends over 17 amino acids. This chain's CDR3 is CASSLSSAWRSYNEQFF. CDR3 bases: TGTGCCAGCAGCTTAAGTTCGGCCTGGAGGTCCTACAATGAGCAGTTCTTC.

The rearrangement joins TRBV5-8 to TRBJ2-1; a weak D match, TRBD2 (6 bases). V lost 2 bases, J lost 2 bases, and 11 bases lay in between. The CDR3 loop spans 15 amino acids. From germline, CDR1 is SGHTS and CDR2 YDEGEE. The CDR3 is CASSFGTATYNEQFF. The CDR3 DNA follows: TGTGCCAGCAGCTTTGGGACTGCTACCTACAATGAGCAGTTCTTC.